Following are 13 T cell receptor beta chains from one sample sequenced in a study of long-term antiretroviral therapy in people with HIV. At the survey level, the v3.0 immunoSEQ assay was run. The assay was immunoSEQ multiplex PCR, and TCRdb's table has in-frame clones only and misses some. The table shows about 21,000 clones, with around 79% occurring only once. The specimen comprised unsorted PBMCs, sampled 4.1 years after starting antiretroviral therapy. These TCRs come from a woman between 35 and 50 years old with HIV.

The chain joins TRBV30 to TRBJ1-6; D is ambiguous. The CDR3 covers 14 residues. V dropped 3 bases and J dropped 8 bases, with 14 bases sitting between them. The germline V gene encodes CDR1 GTSNPN and CDR2 SVGIG (reference sequence). The CDR3 protein is CAWSTPTTYSPLHF. In DNA form, the CDR3 reads TGTGCCTGGAGCACCCCGACAACGTATTCACCCCTCCACTTT.

The chain carries TRBV10-1 and TRBJ1-4; maybe TRBD1 (6 bases). The CDR3 spans 15 residues. Germline CDR1 WNHNN, CDR2 SYGVQD (reference sequence). Trimming left V 5 bases short and J 0 bases short, with 10 bases between. Here the CDR3 reads CASSRGTATNEKLFF. The DNA for the CDR3 is TGCGCCAGCAGTAGGGGGACTGCAACTAATGAAAAACTGTTTTTT.

This chain uses TRBV5-1 with TRBJ2-7, with 14 bases identical to TRBD2. The CDR3 loop spans 16 amino acids. Germline CDR1 and CDR2: SGHRS and YFSETQ. V gave up 3 bases and J gave up 5 bases; unmatched junction bases: 7. CDR3 residues: CASSSGTSGRGDEQYF. For the CDR3, the DNA is TGCGCCAGCAGCTCGGGGACTAGCGGGAGAGGAGACGAGCAGTACTTC.

This chain links TRBV9 with TRBJ1-5; tentative D call: TRBD1 (5 bases). The V gene lost 0 bases and the J gene lost 9 bases, with 13 bases spanning the gap. The CDR3 sequence is 14 residues long. The germline gives CDR1 SGDLS, CDR2 YYNGEE. The CDR3 nucleotides are TGTGCCAGCAGCGTAGGGTCAGGGAGTCGGCCCCAGCATTTT. It codes for CASSVGSGSRPQHF.

V is TRBV6-6 and J is TRBJ2-5, with 11 positions matching TRBD2. The CDR3 sequence is 16 residues long. V gave up 0 bases and J gave up 4 bases; unmatched junction bases: 4. Per germline, CDR1 MNHNY and CDR2 SVGAGI (reference sequence). CDR3 region: CASSYSLAGVPETQYF. The CDR3 nucleotides are TGTGCCAGCAGTTACTCACTAGCGGGAGTACCAGAGACCCAGTACTTC.

The chain uses TRBV7-9 and TRBJ2-3; D is possibly TRBD1 (7 bases). The germline CDR1 and CDR2 sequences are SEHNR and FQNEAQ (reference sequence). Trimming shortened V by 5 bases and J by 6 bases, and 18 bases separated the two germline ends. This CDR3 has 15 residues. The CDR3 DNA reads as TGTGCCAGCAGCCCGTGGGGGGACAGACTGGATACGCAGTATTTT. It is translated as CASSPWGDRLDTQYF.

V usage is TRBV9 and J usage is TRBJ1-1, with D unresolved. From germline, CDR1 is SGDLS and CDR2 YYNGEE. Trimming removed 0 bases at V and 8 bases at J, with 14 bases between. The CDR3 length is 14 residues. In DNA, the CDR3 is TGTGCCAGCAGCGTAGGGAATGAGGGAGCAGAAGCTTTCTTT. This sequence encodes CASSVGNEGAEAFF.

The gene calls are TRBV6-5 and TRBJ1-2; perhaps TRBD1 as D (5 bases). The CDR3 is 12 residues long. Trimming took off 10 bases at V and 4 bases at J, with 13 bases between the two ends. Germline loops: CDR1 MNHEY, CDR2 SVGAGI. CDR3 coding DNA: TGTGCCACACGGGACCTTTCCTATGGCTACACCTTC. Translating gives CATRDLSYGYTF.

This clone was counted once. The V gene is TRBV18, the J gene TRBJ2-2; D gene ambiguous. Germline CDR1 KGHSH, CDR2 LQKENI. The CDR3 is 15 amino acids. V gave up 4 bases and J gave up 2 bases, with 11 bases separating them. The CDR3 region has the DNA TGTGCCAGCTCACTGCAGAGAATTAACACCGGGGAGCTGTTTTTT. It codes for CASSLQRINTGELFF.

This rearrangement joins TRBV19 to TRBJ1-1; no definite D call. V was clipped by 1 base and J by 7 bases, with 7 bases between them. The CDR3 covers 12 residues. Germline CDR1 reads LNHDA; CDR2 reads SQIVND (reference sequence). CDR3 nucleotides: TGTGCCAGTAGTATAGGGATACTTGAAGCTTTCTTT. Its protein product is CASSIGILEAFF.

This clone was observed a few times. This sequence joins TRBV7-6 and TRBJ2-2; 11 nucleotides line up with TRBD2. CDR1 SGHVS and CDR2 FNYEAQ come from the germline V gene. The ends lost 5 bases at V and 6 bases at J; junction bases unmatched: 8. The CDR3 totals 16 residues. The CDR3 protein is CASSDTSGSKPGELFF. CDR3 bases: TGTGCCAGCAGCGATACTAGCGGGAGTAAACCCGGGGAGCTGTTTTTT. The whole variable domain, filled in from reference TRBV7-6 and TRBJ2-2, reads GAGVSQSPRYKVTKRGQDVALRCDPISGHVSLYWYRQALGQGPEFLTYFNYEAQQDKSGLPNDRFSAERPEGSISTLTIQRTEQRDSAMYRCASSDTSGSKPGELFFGEGSRLTVL.

The V call is TRBV4-2, the J call TRBJ2-7; TRBD2 aligns across 8 bases. The V gene end was trimmed by 1 base and the J gene end by 4 bases; junction bases not matched to a gene: 9. Per the germline V gene, CDR1 is LGHNA and CDR2 is YNFKEQ. The CDR3 consists of 16 residues. CDR3 nucleotides: TGTGCCAGCAGCCAAGTGGGAGCGGGAGTTGCGTACGAGCAGTACTTC. Residues: CASSQVGAGVAYEQYF.

V and J are TRBV4-1 and TRBJ2-7; no definite D call. The CDR3 covers 16 residues. From germline, CDR1 is MGHRA and CDR2 YSYEKL. The V gene lost 3 bases and the J gene lost 2 bases, with 17 bases spanning the gap. CDR3 sequence (DNA): TGCGCCAGCAGCCAGCTATATGGAGCCCCCGCCTACGAGCAGTACTTC. Translation gives CASSQLYGAPAYEQYF.